This T cell receptor beta chain was sequenced for a study of radiation and T cells in renal cell carcinoma. On the study more broadly: Nephrectomy followed 15 Gy stereotactic body radiation by 4 weeks.

Study-level findings and limits: No pretreatment tumor biopsies were available for baseline clonotypes. In blood, top tumor clones expanded by 2 weeks, shrinking by 4.

Profiling relied on immunoSEQ multiplex PCR, and the TCRdb table lists in-frame clones only, not all of them. The sample includes about 130,000 clones, 70% to 90% of them seen just once. Of note for this clone: Its antigen is unidentified.

The time point here: blood 2 weeks post-SBRT. Noted treatment: 15 Gy SBRT to primary tumor, nephrectomy 4 weeks later. Blood was sampled at baseline, 2 weeks and 4 weeks after SBRT. V gave up 1 base and J gave up 7 bases, with 13 bases separating them. The CDR3 extends over 15 amino acids. Germline lookup yields CDR1 SGHAT and CDR2 FQNNGV. The chain uses TRBV11-2 and TRBJ1-4; a possible D gene is TRBD1 (6 bases). The TCR originated in a woman between 65 and 79 years old with renal cell carcinoma. Here the sequenced sample was blood, taken from a patient whose treatment included radiotherapy and nephrectomy. The CDR3 DNA is TGTGCCAGCAGCTTAGTTCAGGGGAGGGCTGAAAAACTGTTTTTT. Amino acids: CASSLVQGRAEKLFF.